The 14 T cell receptor beta chains presented below share a single source sample, sequenced in a study of T cells after posttransplantation cyclophosphamide. Cells defined as naive were viable CD3+CD4+ or CD3+CD8+ and CCR7+CD45RA+CD45RO-CD95-CD27+CD28+. TCRdb's copy holds only in-frame clones and misses some; the assay was immunoSEQ multiplex PCR. The profile covers tens of thousands of clones, with around 97% appearing a single time and approximately 0.13% taken by the ten largest. The specimen sequenced was naive CD4+ T cells sorted from PBMCs. These receptors originate from a man aged 50 or older in good health, CMV-negative, and a related stem cell transplant donor.

The chain couples TRBV7-2 to TRBJ2-1; 8 bases are a match to TRBD2. This CDR3 is 14 amino acids long. CDR1 is SGHTA and CDR2 is FQGNSA in the germline V gene. The V segment lost 1 base and the J segment 9 bases; nucleotides outside the gene matches: 5. The CDR3 coding sequence is TGTGCCAGCAGCTTAGGGGGAGCGGGAGCTGAGCAGTTCTTC. Translating gives CASSLGGAGAEQFF.

The chain employs TRBV4-1 and TRBJ1-1, with 7 nucleotides matching TRBD1. Germline V gives CDR1 MGHRA, CDR2 YSYEKL. The V and J ends lost 1 base and 0 bases, in that order; junction bases with no gene match: 5. The CDR3 spans 16 residues. The CDR3 loop reads CASSQGQGTMNTEAFF. CDR3 coding DNA: TGCGCCAGCAGCCAAGGACAGGGAACCATGAACACTGAAGCTTTCTTT.

This clone was seen once. The J gene is TRBJ1-4, the V gene TRBV2; D remains ambiguous. This CDR3 region has 14 residues. Trimming pared 6 bases from V and 7 bases from J, leaving 15 bases between. The germline gives CDR1 SNHLY, CDR2 FYNNEI. CDR3 DNA sequence: TGTGCCAGCAGACTCCCCCTAGTGGTTGAAAAACTGTTTTTT. This sequence encodes CASRLPLVVEKLFF. The entire variable domain, with the rest obtained from reference TRBV2 and TRBJ1-4, is as follows: EPEVTQTPSHQVTQMGQEVILRCVPISNHLYFYWYRQILGQKVEFLVSFYNNEISEKSEIFDDQFSVERPDGSNFTLKIRSTKLEDSAMYFCASRLPLVVEKLFFGSGTQLSVL.

CDR3 sequence: CASSHQPGQGSTDTQYF. For the CDR3, the DNA is TGTGCCAGCAGCCATCAGCCGGGACAGGGCAGCACAGATACGCAGTATTTT. The chain is built from TRBV11-3 and TRBJ2-3; TRBD1 agrees at 9 bases. The CDR3 has 17 amino acids. J gave up 0 bases and V 5 bases, and 9 bases lay outside the gene matches. Germline CDR1 is SGHNT and CDR2 is YENEEA.

The rearrangement links TRBV7-2 to TRBJ1-2; D gene uncertain. Per the germline V gene, CDR1 is SGHTA and CDR2 is FQGNSA. Trimming left V 5 bases short and J 3 bases short, with 10 bases between. The CDR3 is 13 residues long. CDR3 sequence (DNA): TGTGCCAGCAGCCGGGAGTTGGACTATGGCTACACCTTC. This sequence encodes CASSRELDYGYTF.

The chain has TRBV10-3 and TRBJ2-7, with 8 nucleotides matching TRBD1. Germline trimming cut 3 bases from V and 6 bases from J; bases unmatched to any gene: 7. CDR3 length: 14 amino acids. Germline CDR1 reads ENHRY; CDR2 reads SYGVKD. The chain's CDR3 is CAISDHQGAGEQYF. The CDR3, as DNA: TGTGCCATCAGTGACCATCAGGGGGCCGGCGAGCAGTACTTC.

This chain uses TRBV28 with TRBJ1-1; tentatively, D is TRBD1 (6 bases). Between the trimmed V and J ends, which lost 3 bases and 10 bases, there was a span of 21 bases. This CDR3 spans 15 amino acids. Germline V lookup: CDR1 MDHEN, CDR2 SYDVKM. The CDR3 sequence: CASSFASGERNGAFF. CDR3 coding DNA: TGTGCCAGCAGTTTTGCATCAGGGGAAAGGAACGGAGCTTTCTTT.

The chain combines TRBV6-5 with TRBJ1-2; tentative D call: TRBD1 (6 bases). Germline CDR1 MNHEY, CDR2 SVGAGI. The CDR3 has 14 amino acids. V gave up 7 bases and J gave up 4 bases, with 16 bases separating them. The chain's CDR3 is CASTPQGLGYGYTF. The CDR3 coding sequence is TGTGCCAGCACTCCCCAGGGGCTGGGCTATGGCTACACCTTC.

The J gene is TRBJ2-7, the V gene TRBV11-2, with unresolved D. V shed 5 bases and J shed 0 bases, with 17 bases lying between them. Germline V gives CDR1 SGHAT, CDR2 FQNNGV. The CDR3 sequence is 16 residues long. CDR3: CASSPLGGGSSYEQYF. The CDR3 nucleotides read TGTGCCAGCAGCCCCTTAGGTGGCGGCAGCTCCTACGAGCAGTACTTC.

V is TRBV5-4 and J is TRBJ2-3; 15 nucleotides match TRBD2. CDR1 and CDR2 from the germline V gene are SGHNT and YYREEE (reference sequence). There are 20 residues in the CDR3. The ends lost 3 bases at V and 1 base at J; junction bases unmatched: 12. CDR3 DNA: TGTGCCAGCAGCTCGAAGGGGGGACTAGCGGGGGGTAAGGGCACAGATACGCAGTATTTT. Amino acids: CASSSKGGLAGGKGTDTQYF.

This chain joins TRBV19 and TRBJ1-2, with 7 bases fitting TRBD1. J was trimmed by 6 bases and V by 6 bases; bases with no gene match: 10. Germline CDR1 LNHDA, CDR2 SQIVND (reference sequence). The CDR3 loop spans 14 amino acids. This CDR3 reads CASRGQTSGNGYTF. The CDR3 DNA reads TGTGCCAGTAGGGGACAGACCTCAGGGAATGGCTACACCTTC. Full variable domain (rest looked up from reference TRBV19 and TRBJ1-2): DGGITQSPKYLFRKEGQNVTLSCEQNLNHDAMYWYRQDPGQGLRLIYYSQIVNDFQKGDIAEGYSVSREKKESFPLTVTSAQKNPTAFYLCASRGQTSGNGYTFGSGTRLTVV.

J is TRBJ2-7 and V is TRBV19; 8 positions match TRBD1. There are 12 residues in the CDR3. The V segment lost 10 bases and the J segment 2 bases; nucleotides outside the gene matches: 4. Germline lookup yields CDR1 LNHDA and CDR2 SQIVND (reference sequence). CDR3 nucleotides: TGTGCCACGACAGGGGCGACCTACGAGCAGTACTTC. It specifies CATTGATYEQYF.

This chain connects TRBV5-4 to TRBJ2-7; maybe TRBD1 (5 bases). This CDR3 contains 14 residues. Per the germline V gene, CDR1 is SGHNT and CDR2 is YYREEE (reference sequence). V was clipped by 2 bases and J by 0 bases, with 9 bases between them. CDR3 nucleotides: TGTGCCAGCAGCTTTGACAGTATCTCCTACGAGCAGTACTTC. The encoded protein is CASSFDSISYEQYF.

The chain employs TRBV25-1 and TRBJ1-2; 7 nucleotides agree with TRBD1. The junction had 14 bases not matched to a gene; V was cut back by 1 base and J by 6 bases. Germline V lookup: CDR1 MGHDK, CDR2 SYGVNS. This CDR3 region has 17 residues. CDR3 loop: CASSESGRAGGIDGYTF. DNA of the CDR3: TGTGCCAGCAGTGAATCGGGACGGGCAGGGGGTATAGATGGCTACACCTTC.